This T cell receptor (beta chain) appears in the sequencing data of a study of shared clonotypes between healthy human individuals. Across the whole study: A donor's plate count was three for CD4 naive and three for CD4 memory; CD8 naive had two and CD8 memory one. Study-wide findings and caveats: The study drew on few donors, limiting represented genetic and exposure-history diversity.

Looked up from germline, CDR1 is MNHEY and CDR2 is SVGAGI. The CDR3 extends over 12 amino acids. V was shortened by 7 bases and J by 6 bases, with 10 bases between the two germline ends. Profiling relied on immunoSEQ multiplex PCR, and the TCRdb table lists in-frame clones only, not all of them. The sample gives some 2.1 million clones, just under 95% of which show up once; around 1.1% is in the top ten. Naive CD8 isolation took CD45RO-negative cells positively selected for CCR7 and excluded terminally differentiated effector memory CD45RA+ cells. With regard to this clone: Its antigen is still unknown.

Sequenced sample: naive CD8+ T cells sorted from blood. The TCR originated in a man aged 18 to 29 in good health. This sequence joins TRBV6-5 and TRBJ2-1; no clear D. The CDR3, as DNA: TGTGCCAGCAACCCCCCCACCAATGAGCAGTTCTTC. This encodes CASNPPTNEQFF.